This T cell receptor beta chain was sequenced during a study of blood T cells in healthy people across ages. Findings and limits, study-wide: Donors of long life had a larger count of naive CD4+ cells and greater diversity than aged donors.

This clonotype was detected only a few times. Its matching antigen is unknown. V lost 0 bases to trimming and J lost 0 bases; unmatched junction nucleotides: 8. There are 18 residues in the CDR3. Germline V gene lookup returns CDR1 SGHRS and CDR2 YFSETQ. The authors ran a second PCR of 7 to 11 cycles using a sample-barcoded 5' primer and a J-beta primer mix. TCRdb reprocessed the 5' RACE reads with MiXCR, giving one entry per CDR3 protein. Found here are some 1.4 million distinct CDR3 sequences, roughly 40% of them singletons; the top ten hold roughly 7.9%. V gene TRBV5-1 combines with J gene TRBJ2-1, with 8 bases matching TRBD2. This TCR derives from a woman between 18 and 29 years old in good health. The sequenced sample was blood. For the CDR3, the DNA is TGCGCCAGCAGCTTGGTCAGCGATGCGGGGGGCTCCTACAATGAGCAGTTCTTC. This encodes CASSLVSDAGGSYNEQFF.